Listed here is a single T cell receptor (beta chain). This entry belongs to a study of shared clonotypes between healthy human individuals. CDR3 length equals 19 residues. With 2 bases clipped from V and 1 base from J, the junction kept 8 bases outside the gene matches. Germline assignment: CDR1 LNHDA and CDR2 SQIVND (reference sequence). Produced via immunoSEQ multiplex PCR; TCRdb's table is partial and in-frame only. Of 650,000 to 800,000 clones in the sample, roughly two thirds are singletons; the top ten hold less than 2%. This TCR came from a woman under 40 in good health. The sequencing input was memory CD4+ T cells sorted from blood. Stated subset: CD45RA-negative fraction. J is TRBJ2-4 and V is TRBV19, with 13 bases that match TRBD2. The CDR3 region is CASSIKGLAGFGAKNIQYF. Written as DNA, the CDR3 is TGTGCCAGTAGTATAAAGGGACTAGCGGGATTTGGGGCCAAAAACATTCAGTACTTC.